Below are 23 T cell receptor beta chains sequenced from a single sample in a study of OX40 agonist ivuxolimab in advanced cancers. Assay: immunoSEQ multiplex PCR; the TCRdb copy retains only in-frame clones and omits some. The sample records more than 25,000 clones, roughly 83% being singletons. The sequenced sample was CD4+ or CD8+ T cells sorted from blood, obtained in a trial of the OX40 agonist ivuxolimab. These receptors came from an adult with an advanced solid tumor such as melanoma, head and neck, liver or kidney cancer.

CDR3 nucleotide sequence: TGTGCCAGCAGTACTGGTGAGCCCCAGCATTTT. Protein: CASSTGEPQHF. This chain connects TRBV28 to TRBJ1-5, with D unclear. The V gene's germline CDR1 is MDHEN and CDR2 SYDVKM. V lost 5 bases and J 8 bases, leaving 7 bases between the germline ends. There are 11 residues in the CDR3.

The chain uses TRBV7-9 and TRBJ1-3; no definite D call. The CDR3 contains 14 residues. Germline values: CDR1 SEHNR, CDR2 FQNEAQ (reference sequence). V gave up 5 bases and J gave up 8 bases, with 16 bases separating them. The CDR3: CASSQVVEVDTIYF. CDR3 bases: TGTGCCAGCAGCCAAGTCGTGGAGGTGGACACCATATATTTT.

This chain links TRBV9 with TRBJ1-1; 8 bases are shared with TRBD1. The CDR3 covers 14 residues. V gave up 4 bases and J gave up 0 bases; unmatched junction bases: 2. Germline loops: CDR1 SGDLS, CDR2 YYNGEE. In nucleotides, the CDR3 is TGTGCCAGCAGCCAGGACAGGGTGAACACTGAAGCTTTCTTT. It specifies CASSQDRVNTEAFF.

The chain carries TRBV5-6 and TRBJ2-7, with D tentatively TRBD1 or TRBD2 (5 bases each). The CDR3 extends over 15 amino acids. The germline V and J ends were trimmed by 3 bases and 4 bases, with 17 bases remaining between them. Germline values: CDR1 SGHDT, CDR2 YYEEEE. The CDR3 DNA is TGTGCCAGCAGCTGGGGGACGAGTGCTACATACGAGCAGTACTTC. Translated: CASSWGTSATYEQYF.

The V gene is TRBV19, the J gene TRBJ2-1; no clear D gene. Germline V gene lookup returns CDR1 LNHDA and CDR2 SQIVND (reference sequence). The CDR3 has 12 residues. Trimming took 6 bases from V and 0 from J, leaving 3 bases between them. The chain's CDR3 is CASSRSYNEQFF. In nucleotides, the CDR3 is TGTGCCAGTAGCCGCTCCTACAATGAGCAGTTCTTC.

The rearrangement uses TRBV7-6 and TRBJ2-2, with a tentative D call TRBD2 (6 bases). CDR3 length: 18 residues. V dropped 4 bases and J dropped 0 bases, with 18 bases sitting between them. Germline V gives CDR1 SGHVS, CDR2 FNYEAQ. CDR3 amino acids: CASSSPRATSPNTGELFF. The CDR3 bases are TGTGCCAGCAGCTCCCCCCGGGCTACTAGCCCGAACACCGGGGAGCTGTTTTTT. The full variable domain, rest sourced from reference TRBV7-6 and TRBJ2-2, is GAGVSQSPRYKVTKRGQDVALRCDPISGHVSLYWYRQALGQGPEFLTYFNYEAQQDKSGLPNDRFSAERPEGSISTLTIQRTEQRDSAMYRCASSSPRATSPNTGELFFGEGSRLTVL.

This clone has just one count. V and J are TRBV30 and TRBJ2-5, with D tentatively TRBD2 (5 bases). Germline CDR1 reads GTSNPN; CDR2 reads SVGIG (reference sequence). Trimming cost V 7 bases and J 5 bases, with 23 bases left between them. This CDR3 region has 15 residues. The CDR3 coding sequence is TGTGCCTCTGGTATCGGGGATCGCCTGTTGGAGACCCAGTACTTC. Its translation: CASGIGDRLLETQYF.

J is TRBJ1-2 and V is TRBV7-9; 7 bases map to TRBD1. The CDR3 contains 15 residues. Germline V gene sequence: CDR1 SEHNR, CDR2 FQNEAQ (reference sequence). J lost 2 bases, V lost 5 bases, and 8 bases had no gene match. CDR3 in amino acids: CASSVDRDANYGYTF. DNA of the CDR3: TGTGCCAGCAGCGTCGACAGGGATGCCAACTATGGCTACACCTTC.

The genes are TRBV28 and TRBJ2-5; no reliable D call. V lost 8 bases and J 4 bases, leaving 17 bases between the germline ends. There are 14 residues in the CDR3. From germline, CDR1 is MDHEN and CDR2 SYDVKM. The CDR3 nucleotides read TGTGCCAGCGGACCAGGCTATGAAGGAGAGACCCAGTACTTC. Protein sequence: CASGPGYEGETQYF.

The chain is built from TRBV7-7 and TRBJ2-1, with TRBD1 matching over 8 bases. There are 14 residues in the CDR3. Looked up from germline, CDR1 is SSHAT and CDR2 is FNYEAQ (reference sequence). Germline trimming cut 2 bases from V and 7 bases from J; bases unmatched to any gene: 4. DNA of the CDR3: TGTGCCAGCAGCTTATTCCAGGGGGCGAATGAGCAGTTCTTC. Protein: CASSLFQGANEQFF. The full variable domain, rest sourced from reference TRBV7-7 and TRBJ2-1, is GAGVSQSPRYKVTKRGQDVTLRCDPISSHATLYWYQQALGQGPEFLTYFNYEAQPDKSGLPSDRFSAERPEGSISTLTIQRTEQRDSAMYRCASSLFQGANEQFFGPGTRLTVL.

This chain uses TRBV7-9 with TRBJ2-3; tentative D call: TRBD2 (6 bases). In germline, CDR1 is SEHNR, CDR2 FQNEAQ (reference sequence). V was clipped by 4 bases and J by 2 bases, with 13 bases between them. The CDR3 has 15 residues. The CDR3 here is CASSSIGGATDTQYF. The CDR3 DNA sequence: TGTGCCAGCAGCTCGATCGGGGGAGCCACAGATACGCAGTATTTT.

The chain joins TRBV6-5 to TRBJ2-5, with D perhaps TRBD2 (6 bases). Trimming cost V 6 bases and J 5 bases, with 13 bases left between them. Germline V gene sequence: CDR1 MNHEY, CDR2 SVGAGI. This CDR3 is built from 13 residues. The CDR3 DNA is TGTGCCAGCAGAACCGGGGGTTCGGAGACCCAGTACTTC. Protein product: CASRTGGSETQYF.

The rearrangement uses TRBV9 and TRBJ1-1, with D uncertain. The ends were cut back, 4 bases at V and 0 bases at J, with 13 bases in the middle. The CDR3 spans 15 residues. The germline V gene has CDR1 SGDLS and CDR2 YYNGEE. The CDR3 bases are TGTGCCAGCAGCCCCTCGTGGGCCATGAACACTGAAGCTTTCTTT. Translated, it gives CASSPSWAMNTEAFF.

This sequence joins TRBV10-3 and TRBJ2-2; the D is unclear. Trimming shortened V by 4 bases and J by 2 bases, and 5 bases separated the two germline ends. The V gene's germline CDR1 is ENHRY and CDR2 SYGVKD. The CDR3 runs to 13 residues. The DNA of the CDR3 is TGTGCCATCAGTGGCGTTAACACCGGGGAGCTGTTTTTT. Amino acid sequence: CAISGVNTGELFF.

V is TRBV9 and J is TRBJ1-2, with D possibly TRBD1 on 5 matching bases. V was shortened by 6 bases and J by 4 bases, with 22 bases between the two germline ends. The CDR3 totals 16 residues. Germline V gives CDR1 SGDLS, CDR2 YYNGEE. The CDR3 sequence is CASNPGGDVAPYGYTF. CDR3 coding DNA: TGTGCCAGCAACCCGGGGGGGGACGTCGCCCCCTATGGCTACACCTTC.

The V call is TRBV28, the J call TRBJ1-5, with TRBD1 as a possible D gene (5 bases). This CDR3 has 12 residues. The germline V and J ends were trimmed by 7 bases and 11 bases, with 15 bases remaining between them. CDR1 MDHEN and CDR2 SYDVKM come from the germline V gene. DNA for the CDR3: TGTGCCAGCACCCAGGGAATCTTTACCCAGCATTTT. Protein: CASTQGIFTQHF. Using reference TRBV28 and TRBJ1-5 for the parts outside the CDR3, the full variable domain is DVKVTQSSRYLVKRTGEKVFLECVQDMDHENMFWYRQDPGLGLRLIYFSYDVKMKEKGDIPEGYSVSREKKERFSLILESASTNQTSMYLCASTQGIFTQHFGDGTRLSIL.

The chain uses TRBV5-6 and TRBJ2-5; perhaps TRBD1 as D (6 bases). This CDR3 contains 15 residues. V was shortened by 1 base and J by 5 bases, with 15 bases between the two germline ends. CDR1 is SGHDT, CDR2 YYEEEE, per germline. CDR3 loop: CASSLSPRGGETQYF. The DNA of the CDR3 is TGTGCCAGCAGCTTGTCCCCCAGGGGCGGGGAGACCCAGTACTTC.

The gene calls are TRBV6-5 and TRBJ2-1; 11 bases map to TRBD2. V trimming: 5 bases; J trimming: 7 bases; junction bases outside the gene matches: 4. There are 14 residues in the CDR3. The germline CDR1 and CDR2 sequences are MNHEY and SVGAGI. This chain's CDR3 is CASSTWTSGNEQFF. The CDR3 DNA is TGTGCCAGCAGTACCTGGACTAGCGGGAATGAGCAGTTCTTC.

The chain uses TRBV11-2 and TRBJ2-7; D gene ambiguous. The V gene's germline CDR1 is SGHAT and CDR2 FQNNGV. This CDR3 has 16 residues. Trimming took 5 bases from V and 3 from J, leaving 20 bases between them. The CDR3 loop reads CASSGWEGGQGYEQYF. The CDR3 nucleotides read TGTGCCAGCAGCGGATGGGAAGGTGGTCAAGGCTACGAGCAGTACTTC.

The chain combines TRBV7-9 with TRBJ2-3; D remains ambiguous. The V gene lost 7 bases and the J gene lost 2 bases, with 19 bases spanning the gap. Germline V lookup: CDR1 SEHNR, CDR2 FQNEAQ (reference sequence). The CDR3 extends over 16 amino acids. This CDR3 is CASTPTLTEHTDTQYF. The DNA for the CDR3 is TGTGCCAGCACCCCCACTTTGACCGAGCACACAGATACGCAGTATTTT.

This clone has only a few counts. The V gene is TRBV5-1, the J gene TRBJ2-1, with 10 bases identical to TRBD1. The V gene's germline CDR1 is SGHRS and CDR2 YFSETQ. CDR3 size: 15 residues. Germline trimming cut 5 bases from V and 4 bases from J; bases unmatched to any gene: 6. The CDR3: CASSRTGGFYNEQFF. CDR3 nucleotide sequence: TGCGCCAGCAGTCGGACAGGGGGTTTTTACAATGAGCAGTTCTTC.

V usage is TRBV6-5 and J usage is TRBJ1-2; D not certain. The CDR3 contains 15 residues. Germline-derived CDR1 and CDR2 are MNHEY and SVGAGI. V shed 0 bases and J shed 6 bases, with 14 bases lying between them. CDR3 DNA sequence: TGTGCCAGCAGTTACTCGCGCGGTCGGAAGGATGGCTACACCTTC. Translated: CASSYSRGRKDGYTF.

The chain recombines TRBV5-4 with TRBJ2-7; D remains ambiguous. V shed 2 bases and J shed 2 bases, with 8 bases lying between them. Per the germline V gene, CDR1 is SGHNT and CDR2 is YYREEE (reference sequence). The CDR3 consists of 13 residues. The CDR3 spells CASSFGPPYEQYF. The CDR3 nucleotides read TGTGCCAGCAGCTTTGGTCCGCCCTACGAGCAGTACTTC.